A single sample is the source of the 10 T cell receptor beta chains below, sequenced in a study of cytomegalovirus exposure and HLA in healthy donors. Clones were sequenced by immunoSEQ multiplex PCR, and TCRdb holds only the in-frame ones, with some missing. Of approximately 54,000 clones detected, roughly 87% appear once; the ten largest clones hold roughly 8.4%. Sequencing was done on a sample of PBMCs. The source of these receptors is a woman between 18 and 29 years old in good health and CMV-seropositive.

The chain is built from TRBV7-2 and TRBJ2-1; 10 bases agree with TRBD1. The J segment lost 7 bases and the V segment lost 3 bases, leaving 6 bases of the junction unmatched. CDR1 and CDR2 from the germline V gene are SGHTA and FQGNSA. The CDR3 consists of 15 residues. The CDR3 bases are TGTGCCAGCAGCTTTGGGACAGGGGTTGGGAATGAGCAGTTCTTC. It codes for CASSFGTGVGNEQFF.

The CDR3 DNA follows: TGCGCCAGCAGCCCGGGACAGGGATCCCTTAGCACAGATACGCAGTATTTT. Amino acids: CASSPGQGSLSTDTQYF. The chain has TRBV5-1 and TRBJ2-3; 9 bases line up with TRBD1. Germline values: CDR1 SGHRS, CDR2 YFSETQ. Trimming removed 4 bases from V and 0 bases from J; junction bases left unmatched: 9. The CDR3 extends over 17 amino acids.

The chain joins TRBV2 to TRBJ1-5; D is possibly TRBD1 (6 bases). V dropped 3 bases and J dropped 7 bases, with 16 bases sitting between them. CDR3 size: 15 residues. The germline CDR1 and CDR2 sequences are SNHLY and FYNNEI. CDR3: CASSEGTTYDQPQHF. In DNA form, the CDR3 reads TGTGCCAGCAGTGAGGGGACAACCTACGACCAGCCCCAGCATTTT.

This clone came up once. This chain links TRBV28 with TRBJ1-5; 8 bases match TRBD1. The CDR3 runs 16 residues. Germline V gives CDR1 MDHEN, CDR2 SYDVKM. V lost 5 bases and J lost 6; bases outside the gene matches: 12. The CDR3 spells CASSPGTGGRGQPQHF. For the CDR3, the DNA is TGTGCCAGCAGTCCGGGCACAGGGGGGCGAGGTCAGCCCCAGCATTTT.

CDR3 in amino acids: CSVDLAGGPYLYF. The CDR3 region has the DNA TGCAGCGTTGATCTAGCGGGGGGGCCGTATCTGTATTTT. The genes are TRBV29-1 and TRBJ2-3, with 12 bases fitting TRBD2. The trim removed 3 bases at V and 14 bases at J, leaving 9 bases unmatched. This CDR3 is built from 13 residues. Per germline, CDR1 SQVTM and CDR2 ANQGSEA.

The gene calls are TRBV11-2 and TRBJ2-2; no clear D gene. Trimming removed 1 base from V and 0 bases from J, with 9 bases in between. The CDR3 spans 16 residues. From germline, CDR1 is SGHAT and CDR2 FQNNGV. The CDR3 DNA reads as TGTGCCAGCAGCTTAGGGCCAAGTCCGAACACCGGGGAGCTGTTTTTT. Encoded protein: CASSLGPSPNTGELFF.

The V call is TRBV7-9, the J call TRBJ1-4; a possible D gene is TRBD1 (5 bases). The CDR3 runs 15 residues. The V end was cut by 5 bases, the J end by 5 bases, with 15 bases between. Germline lookup yields CDR1 SEHNR and CDR2 FQNEAQ (reference sequence). CDR3 DNA: TGTGCCAGCAGCCCACGACAGTTAGGAAATGAAAAACTGTTTTTT. Translating it yields CASSPRQLGNEKLFF.

This chain connects TRBV6-1 to TRBJ2-2, with TRBD2 as a possible D gene (5 bases). The V end lost 1 base, the J end lost 14 bases, and 11 bases lay between the germline ends. CDR3 length: 12 amino acids. Looked up from germline, CDR1 is MNHNS and CDR2 is SASEGT. CDR3 DNA: TGTGCCAGCAGTGAAGGGGGAGAAGGACTGTTTTTT. Translation: CASSEGGEGLFF.

The V gene is TRBV9, the J gene TRBJ1-2, with a tentative D call TRBD1 (5 bases). V dropped 3 bases and J dropped 6 bases, with 9 bases sitting between them. CDR3 length: 12 amino acids. Germline V gives CDR1 SGDLS, CDR2 YYNGEE. The CDR3 nucleotides read TGTGCCAGCAGCGGTACAGGCAATGGCTACACCTTC. It is translated as CASSGTGNGYTF.

This chain links TRBV4-3 with TRBJ2-3, with TRBD1 matching 7 bases. V was pared by 0 bases and J by 1 base, with 1 base of the junction left unmatched. The germline gives CDR1 LGHNA, CDR2 YSLEER. This CDR3 is built from 15 residues. The CDR3 DNA reads TGCGCCAGCAGCCAAGATGACAGGGGCACAGATACGCAGTATTTT. As protein: CASSQDDRGTDTQYF.